The 2 T cell receptor beta chains reported below all come from one sample, sequenced in a study of blood T cell repertoires in COVID-19 (dated by TCRdb to about 2020). Library prep was done by the immunoSEQ multiplex PCR assay. Sourced from immuneACCESS, this table was stored by TCRdb with only in-frame sequences that have V and J called. A share of the clones is absent; for the studies checked, an unresolved V gene accounts for under half, and the remainder has no known explanation. In this sample the table shows around 160,000 clones, approximately 90% of which occur a single time. The ten most abundant clones make up less than 5% of the sample. The material sequenced was PBMCs or T cells enriched from blood (not recorded which). The source of these receptors is a woman between 40 and 50 years old who had been exposed to COVID-19.

V gene TRBV7-3 combines with J gene TRBJ2-5, with D possibly matching TRBD1 (6 bases). Germline V gene data show CDR1 as SGHTA and CDR2 as FQGTGA. This CDR3 has 13 residues. Trimming took 5 bases from V and 3 from J, leaving 10 bases between them. CDR3 sequence: CASSPSGEETQYF. The CDR3 DNA sequence: TGTGCCAGCAGCCCATCAGGGGAAGAGACCCAGTACTTC.

The rearrangement links TRBV7-2 to TRBJ2-3; TRBD2 agrees at 9 bases. J gave up 4 bases and V 5 bases, and 10 bases lay outside the gene matches. CDR3 length equals 16 residues. The germline gives CDR1 SGHTA, CDR2 FQGNSA. CDR3 loop: CASSLVSGGRPDTQYF. Written as DNA, the CDR3 is TGTGCCAGCAGCCTGGTCAGCGGGGGGCGTCCAGATACGCAGTATTTT.